This T cell receptor (beta chain) was retrieved from a study of blood T cell repertoires in COVID-19. The CDR3 covers 16 residues. Looked up from germline, CDR1 is SGDLS and CDR2 is YYNGEE. J was trimmed by 7 bases and V by 1 base; bases with no gene match: 11. Produced via immunoSEQ multiplex PCR; TCRdb's table is partial and in-frame only. The sample lists about 250,000 clones, around 84% occurring once. The rearrangement joins TRBV9 to TRBJ1-2, with 9 positions matching TRBD1. Sequencing used peripheral blood. This TCR was recovered from a middle-aged woman who had recovered from COVID-19. The CDR3 nucleotides read TGTGCCAGCAGCGTACTCTTGCAACAGGGGGCCTTTGGCTACACCTTC. Protein: CASSVLLQQGAFGYTF.